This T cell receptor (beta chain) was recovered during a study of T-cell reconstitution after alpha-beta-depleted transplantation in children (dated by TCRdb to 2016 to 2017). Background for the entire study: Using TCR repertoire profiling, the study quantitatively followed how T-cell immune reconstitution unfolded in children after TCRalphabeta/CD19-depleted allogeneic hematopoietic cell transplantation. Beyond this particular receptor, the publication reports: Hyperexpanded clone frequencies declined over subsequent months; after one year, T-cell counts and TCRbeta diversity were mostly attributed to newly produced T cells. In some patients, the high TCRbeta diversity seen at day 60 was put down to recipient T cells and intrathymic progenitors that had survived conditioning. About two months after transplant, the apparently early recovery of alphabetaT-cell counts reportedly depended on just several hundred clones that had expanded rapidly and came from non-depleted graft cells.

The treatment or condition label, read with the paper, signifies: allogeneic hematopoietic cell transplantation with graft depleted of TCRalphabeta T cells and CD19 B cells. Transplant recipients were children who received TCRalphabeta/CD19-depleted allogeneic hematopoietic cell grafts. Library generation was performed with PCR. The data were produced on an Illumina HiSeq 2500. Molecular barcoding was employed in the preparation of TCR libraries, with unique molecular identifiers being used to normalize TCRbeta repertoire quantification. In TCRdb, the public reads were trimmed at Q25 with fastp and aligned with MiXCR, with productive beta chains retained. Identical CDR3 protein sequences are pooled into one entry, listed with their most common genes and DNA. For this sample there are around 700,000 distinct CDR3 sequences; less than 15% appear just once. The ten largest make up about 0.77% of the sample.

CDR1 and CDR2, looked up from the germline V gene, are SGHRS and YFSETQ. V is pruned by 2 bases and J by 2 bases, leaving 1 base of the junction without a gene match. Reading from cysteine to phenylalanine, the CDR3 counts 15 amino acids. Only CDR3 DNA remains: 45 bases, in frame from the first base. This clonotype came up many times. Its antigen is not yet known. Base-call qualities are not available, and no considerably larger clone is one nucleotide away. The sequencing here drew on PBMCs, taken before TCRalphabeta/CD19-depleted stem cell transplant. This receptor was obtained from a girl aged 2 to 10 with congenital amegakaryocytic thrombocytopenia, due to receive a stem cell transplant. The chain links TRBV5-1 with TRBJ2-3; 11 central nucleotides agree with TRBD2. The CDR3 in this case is CASSLLAGATDTQYF. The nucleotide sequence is TGCGCCAGCAGCTTACTAGCGGGGGCCACAGATACGCAGTATTTT.